The entry below describes one TCR beta chain. This clonotype was seen more than once but under ten times. No cognate antigen has been identified for it. No qualities accompany the bases; no much larger clone lies one base away. The data stem from a study of blood T cells in healthy people across ages (dated by TCRdb to between 2014 and 2016). The study in broad terms: Template switching captured roughly one uniquely barcoded TCR beta cDNA molecule per two T cells in model experiments. The study measured age-related changes in TCR beta repertoire diversity using deep sequencing normalized with unique cDNA molecular identifiers. The donors were split into four age groups: young (average about 15 years), middle-aged (around 37), aged (over 55) and long-lived (roughly 80). Donors of different ages were randomly distributed across sequencing lanes to avoid experimental bias. Using the same blood draw, the study looked at two additional independent replicas of 1 million unique cDNA reads for two donors, one aged 18 to 30 and the other aged 80 or older. Beyond this particular receptor, the publication reports: Since profiling was done on bulk unsorted PBMCs, naive and antigen-experienced compartments could not be conclusively compared. Estimates of total diversity from one million sequenced T cells were regarded as lower bounds and underestimates. Compared with the aged group, more naive CD4+ T cells, fewer expanded clones and increased TCR diversity were shown by the long-lived group, suggesting age selection. The percentage of naive T cells measured by flow cytometry correlated strongly with observed TCR beta diversity. Because donor CMV infection status was unknown, age-related changes in expanded clonotypes were potentially confounded. Observed TCR beta diversity per million T cells fell roughly linearly with age, and a significant reduction was already apparent by age about 43.

Libraries were built with 5' RACE. The reads were generated on an Illumina HiSeq 2500. A second PCR of about 7 to 12 cycles was run with a J-beta primer mix and a sample-barcoded 5' primer. Each TCR beta cDNA molecule received a unique molecular identifier from a template-switch 5' adaptor carrying 12 random nucleotides. At least 2.5 million CDR3-containing paired-end reads were obtained from each sample. The Mint cDNA synthesis kit, primed by a TRBC-specific oligonucleotide, was used to synthesize first-strand cDNA from all RNA. Following uracil-DNA glycosylase treatment, all cDNA underwent a first 18-cycle PCR with the universal primers M1SS and BC2_uni_R. In the original analysis: For normalization, 1 million high-quality reads were randomly selected from each sample, with every read carrying a distinct molecular identifier. Reads sharing molecular identifiers were discarded rather than binned into consensus sequences. MiTCR, set to a Q25 quality threshold and the strictest error-elimination algorithm, was used for CDR3 identification, clonotype clustering and error correction. Lower-bound total TCR beta diversity was estimated with a nonparametric unseen species model using Euler transformation. TCRdb reprocessing: public reads trimmed at Q25 with fastp, clones called with MiXCR, in-frame beta chains kept. One record per CDR3 amino acid sequence lists the most common genes and DNA. The V and J calls, along with clone size, are taken from TCRdb and not from the paper's own processing. For this sample there are around 1.5 million distinct CDR3 sequences; roughly 32% appear just once. Over 9% of the sample comes from the top ten.

The germline V gene (reference sequence) specifies LGHDT as CDR1 and YNNKEL as CDR2. The CDR3 sequence holds 13 residues, the cysteine and phenylalanine included. Only the CDR3 DNA is retained, 39 bases long and in frame from the first base. A distance of 11 bases separates the germline ends of V and J, which lose 4 bases and 7 bases respectively. The roughly 39 donors, aged about 6 to 95 years, were systemically healthy Caucasian individuals from Russia. Around 10 milliliters of peripheral blood were drawn from each donor into EDTA-treated Vacutainer tubes. Ficoll-Paque density-gradient centrifugation was used to isolate PBMCs, with at least 6.5 million per sample. Total RNA, at least 6 micrograms per sample, was extracted from PBMCs with Trizol reagent. The percentages of naive CD45RAhigh/CD27high T cells were determined by flow cytometry on a PBMC aliquot from every donor.

Material for sequencing was blood. The receptor's source is a woman in her 30s in good health. The rearrangement combines TRBV3-1 with TRBJ2-1, with no confident D gene call. The CDR3 loop reads CASSRAASNEQFF. In nucleotides, the sequence is TGTGCCAGCAGCCGGGCGGCTTCTAATGAGCAGTTCTTC.